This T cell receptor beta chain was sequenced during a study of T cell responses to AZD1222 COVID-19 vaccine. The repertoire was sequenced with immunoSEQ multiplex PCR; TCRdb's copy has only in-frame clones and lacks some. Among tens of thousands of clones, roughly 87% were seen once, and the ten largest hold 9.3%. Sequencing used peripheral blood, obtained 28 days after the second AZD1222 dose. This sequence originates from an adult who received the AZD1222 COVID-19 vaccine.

The CDR3: CASSYQPYEQYF. CDR3 sequence (DNA): TGTGCCAGCAGTTACCAGCCCTACGAGCAGTACTTC. This chain links TRBV6-2 or TRBV6-3 with TRBJ2-7; D ambiguous. Germline V CDR1 and CDR2: MNHEY, SVGEGT. CDR3 length equals 12 residues. V was clipped by 2 bases and J by 2 bases, with 4 bases between them.